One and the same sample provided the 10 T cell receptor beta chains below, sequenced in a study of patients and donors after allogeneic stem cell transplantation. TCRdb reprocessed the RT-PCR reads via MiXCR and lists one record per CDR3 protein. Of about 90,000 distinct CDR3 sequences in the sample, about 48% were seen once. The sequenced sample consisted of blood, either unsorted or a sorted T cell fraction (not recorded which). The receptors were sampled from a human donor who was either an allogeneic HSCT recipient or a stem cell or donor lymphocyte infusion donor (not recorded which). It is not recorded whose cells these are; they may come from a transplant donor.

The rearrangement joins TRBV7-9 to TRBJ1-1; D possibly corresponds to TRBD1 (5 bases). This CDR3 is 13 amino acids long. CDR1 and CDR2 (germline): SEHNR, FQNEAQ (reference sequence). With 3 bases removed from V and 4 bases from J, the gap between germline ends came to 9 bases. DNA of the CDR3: TGTGCCAGCAGCTTGGAGGGGCCCACTGAAGCTTTCTTT. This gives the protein CASSLEGPTEAFF.

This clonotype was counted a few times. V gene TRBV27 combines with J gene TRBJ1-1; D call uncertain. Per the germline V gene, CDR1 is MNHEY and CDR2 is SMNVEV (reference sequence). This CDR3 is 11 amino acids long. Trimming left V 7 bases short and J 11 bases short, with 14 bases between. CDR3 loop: CASMASSGAFF. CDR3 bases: TGTGCCAGCATGGCGTCTTCGGGGGCTTTCTTT.

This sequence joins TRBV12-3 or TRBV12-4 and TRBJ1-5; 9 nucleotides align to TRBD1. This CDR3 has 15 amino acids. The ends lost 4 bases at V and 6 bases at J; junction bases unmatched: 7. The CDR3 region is CASSSTGQGSQPQHF. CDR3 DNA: TGTGCCAGCAGTTCTACGGGACAGGGAAGTCAGCCCCAGCATTTT.

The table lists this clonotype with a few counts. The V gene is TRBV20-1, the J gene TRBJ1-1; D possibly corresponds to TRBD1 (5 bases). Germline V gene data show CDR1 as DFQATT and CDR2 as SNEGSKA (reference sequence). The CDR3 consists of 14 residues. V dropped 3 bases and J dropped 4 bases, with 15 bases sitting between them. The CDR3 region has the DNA TGCAGTGCTAGGCCAGGGAATTTGATCACTGAAGCTTTCTTT. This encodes CSARPGNLITEAFF.

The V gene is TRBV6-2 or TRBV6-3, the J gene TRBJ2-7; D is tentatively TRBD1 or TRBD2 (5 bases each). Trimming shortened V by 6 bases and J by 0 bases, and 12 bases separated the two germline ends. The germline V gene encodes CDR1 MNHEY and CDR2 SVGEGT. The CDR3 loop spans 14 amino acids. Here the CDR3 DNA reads TGTGCCAGCAGAAATCCGGGACCCTCCTACGAGCAGTACTTC. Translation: CASRNPGPSYEQYF.

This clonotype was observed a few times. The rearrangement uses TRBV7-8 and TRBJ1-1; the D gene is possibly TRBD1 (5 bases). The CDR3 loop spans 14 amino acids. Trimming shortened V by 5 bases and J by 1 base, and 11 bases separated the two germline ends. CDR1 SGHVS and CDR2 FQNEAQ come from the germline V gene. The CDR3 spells CASSPSRANTEAFF. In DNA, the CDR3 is TGTGCCAGCAGCCCTAGCAGGGCGAACACTGAAGCTTTCTTT.

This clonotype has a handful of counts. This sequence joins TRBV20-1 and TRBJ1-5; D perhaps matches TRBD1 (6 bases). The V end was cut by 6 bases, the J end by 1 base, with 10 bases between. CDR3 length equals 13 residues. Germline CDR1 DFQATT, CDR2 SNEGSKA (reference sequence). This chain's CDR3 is CSAPGQSNQPQHF. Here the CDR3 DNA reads TGCAGTGCCCCCGGACAGAGCAATCAGCCCCAGCATTTT.

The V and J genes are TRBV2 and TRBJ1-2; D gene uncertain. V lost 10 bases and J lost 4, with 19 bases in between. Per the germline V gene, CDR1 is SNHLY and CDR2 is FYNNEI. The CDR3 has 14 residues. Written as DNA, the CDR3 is TGTGCCATCAACCCCGCCCGGGCGGTCTATGGCTACACCTTC. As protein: CAINPARAVYGYTF.

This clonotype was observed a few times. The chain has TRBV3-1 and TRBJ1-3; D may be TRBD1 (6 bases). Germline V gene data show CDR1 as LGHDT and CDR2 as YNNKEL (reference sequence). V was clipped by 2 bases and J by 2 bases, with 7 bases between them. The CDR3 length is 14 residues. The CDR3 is CASSQYRAGNTIYF. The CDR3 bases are TGTGCCAGCAGCCAATACAGGGCTGGAAACACCATATATTTT.

The CDR3 region is CASSFQGRYTEAFF. The CDR3 DNA is TGTGCCAGCAGTTTTCAGGGAAGGTACACTGAAGCTTTCTTT. The chain carries TRBV12-3 or TRBV12-4 and TRBJ1-1; a possible D gene is TRBD1 (5 bases). The CDR3 loop spans 14 amino acids. Deletions cut 3 bases from V and 3 bases from J, with 11 bases between.